The 21 T cell receptor beta chains below come from one sample, sequenced in a study of identical twins. Each CDR3 protein is one row after TCRdb ran MiXCR on the 5' RACE reads. The table records over 200,000 distinct CDR3 sequences, over 9.5% of them present only once. The sample comprised memory T cells sorted from blood. The receptors shown here come from a man aged 45-60 years in good health.

In this sample, this clonotype turned up many times. The V gene is TRBV4-2, the J gene TRBJ2-1; no reliable D call. The CDR3 has 14 residues. The V gene's germline CDR1 is LGHNA and CDR2 YNFKEQ. V lost 4 bases and J lost 2, with 9 bases in between. The CDR3 sequence is CASSLPGPYNEQFF. The CDR3, as DNA: TGTGCCAGCAGCCTTCCGGGCCCCTACAATGAGCAGTTCTTC.

This clonotype was observed a few times. V gene TRBV20-1 combines with J gene TRBJ2-5; 8 bases align to TRBD2. The CDR3 length is 15 residues. CDR1 and CDR2 (germline): DFQATT, SNEGSKA (reference sequence). With 3 bases clipped from V and 5 bases from J, the junction kept 11 bases outside the gene matches. The CDR3 bases are TGCAGTGCTAGCGTCGGGAGGGCCGGTTGGGAGACCCAGTACTTC. Protein sequence: CSASVGRAGWETQYF.

As concerns this clonotype: The junction shows a germline mismatch at one end, possibly a read error. The rearrangement joins TRBV7-7 to TRBJ2-5, with D possibly TRBD1 on 5 matching bases. This CDR3 has 14 residues. Per germline, CDR1 SSHAT and CDR2 FNYEAQ (reference sequence). The CDR3 protein is CASSWGPGQETQYF. DNA of the CDR3: TGTGCTAGCAGCTGGGGCCCAGGACAAGAGACCCAGTACTTC.

This clonotype was picked up many times. The rearrangement joins TRBV20-1 to TRBJ2-7; 8 bases align to TRBD1. Germline V gene sequence: CDR1 DFQATT, CDR2 SNEGSKA (reference sequence). The CDR3 is made up of 13 amino acids. V lost 4 bases, J lost 5 bases, and 7 bases stayed unmatched. The CDR3: CSATPRGRDEQYF. The CDR3 nucleotides are TGCAGTGCTACCCCCAGGGGGCGCGACGAGCAGTACTTC.

The chain is built from TRBV20-1 and TRBJ1-1; D not resolved. This CDR3 is built from 10 residues. The germline V gene has CDR1 DFQATT and CDR2 SNEGSKA (reference sequence). With 2 bases removed from V and 10 bases from J, the gap between germline ends came to 8 bases. CDR3 region: CSARIAVAFF. The CDR3 DNA is TGCAGTGCTAGAATCGCTGTAGCTTTCTTT.

This clonotype was counted at least ten times. This rearrangement joins TRBV14 to TRBJ2-3; 8 nucleotides agree with TRBD2. V lost 0 bases and J lost 4; bases outside the gene matches: 9. The CDR3 has 17 amino acids. Per germline, CDR1 SGHDN and CDR2 FVKESK. The CDR3 DNA sequence: TGTGCCAGCAGCCAAGATTGGGTTAGCGGGAATGCAGATACGCAGTATTTT. Protein product: CASSQDWVSGNADTQYF. Full variable domain (remainder filled in from reference TRBV14 and TRBJ2-3): EAGVTQFPSHSVIEKGQTVTLRCDPISGHDNLYWYRRVMGKEIKFLLHFVKESKQDESGMPNNRFLAERTGGTYSTLKVQPAELEDSGVYFCASSQDWVSGNADTQYFGPGTRLTVL.

The chain combines TRBV20-1 with TRBJ2-3, with 15 positions matching TRBD2. V was pared by 0 bases and J by 8 bases, with 3 bases of the junction left unmatched. Per germline, CDR1 DFQATT and CDR2 SNEGSKA (reference sequence). This CDR3 contains 15 residues. As DNA, the CDR3 is TGCAGTGCTAGAGATGGGACTAGCGGGAGGCCTACGCAGTATTTT. It specifies CSARDGTSGRPTQYF.

This clonotype was found many times. The chain is built from TRBV14 and TRBJ2-4; D remains unclear. The CDR3 totals 16 residues. The V end lost 3 bases, the J end lost 4 bases, and 16 bases lay between the germline ends. Germline lookup yields CDR1 SGHDN and CDR2 FVKESK. The CDR3 DNA sequence: TGTGCCAGCAGCCAGTTTGCCAGCCCTCCGAAAAACATTCAGTACTTC. Translated, it gives CASSQFASPPKNIQYF.

The rearrangement joins TRBV29-1 to TRBJ2-2, with D possibly matching TRBD1 (6 bases). Trimming cost V 6 bases and J 3 bases, with 11 bases left between them. CDR1 is SQVTM and CDR2 is ANQGSEA in the germline V gene. There are 13 residues in the CDR3. CDR3 in amino acids: CSVAGQYTGELFF. The CDR3 DNA is TGCAGCGTCGCAGGACAGTACACCGGGGAGCTGTTTTTT.

This clonotype was counted ten times or more. The J gene is TRBJ2-5, the V gene TRBV7-2, with D tentatively TRBD1 (5 bases). Germline values: CDR1 SGHTA, CDR2 FQGNSA. The CDR3 runs 14 residues. Trimming took off 4 bases at V and 5 bases at J, with 14 bases between the two ends. The CDR3 protein is CASSSQEIGETQYF. The CDR3 nucleotides are TGTGCCAGCAGCTCACAGGAGATCGGGGAGACCCAGTACTTC.

This clonotype was counted only a few times. The chain couples TRBV6-1 to TRBJ2-7; 9 bases map to TRBD2. The CDR3 loop spans 16 amino acids. Germline lookup yields CDR1 MNHNS and CDR2 SASEGT. V dropped 7 bases and J dropped 0; count of bases not matched to a gene: 10. CDR3 in DNA: TGTGCCAGCAAAGGTAGCGGGAGATCCTTCTCCTACGAGCAGTACTTC. As protein: CASKGSGRSFSYEQYF.

In this sample, this clonotype turned up many times. The V and J genes are TRBV5-5 and TRBJ1-4, with TRBD1 matching 7 bases. The CDR3 totals 15 residues. Germline V gene data show CDR1 as SGHKS and CDR2 as YYEKEE (reference sequence). V shed 3 bases and J 3 bases; nucleotides not matched to a gene: 5. The CDR3 loop is CASSSETGPNEKLFF. CDR3 bases: TGTGCCAGCAGCTCGGAGACAGGGCCTAATGAAAAACTGTTTTTT.

This clonotype was detected many times. V is TRBV7-2 and J is TRBJ2-1; D is possibly TRBD1 or TRBD2 (6 bases each). V lost 0 bases, J lost 4 bases, and 10 bases lay in between. Looked up from germline, CDR1 is SGHTA and CDR2 is FQGNSA. The CDR3 covers 15 residues. The CDR3 region has the DNA TGTGCCAGCAGCTTAGCAGGGGGGCAATACAATGAGCAGTTCTTC. It translates to CASSLAGGQYNEQFF.

The rearrangement joins TRBV7-8 to TRBJ2-7; 7 nucleotides match TRBD1. This CDR3 contains 16 residues. V gave up 5 bases and J gave up 1 base; unmatched junction bases: 11. Germline-derived CDR1 and CDR2 are SGHVS and FQNEAQ. This CDR3 reads CASSTSTGQSSYEQYF. The DNA of the CDR3 is TGTGCCAGCAGCACGTCTACGGGACAGAGTTCCTACGAGCAGTACTTC.

The chain uses TRBV5-1 and TRBJ2-5; 7 positions agree with TRBD1. Germline lookup yields CDR1 SGHRS and CDR2 YFSETQ. The V segment lost 4 bases and the J segment 3 bases; nucleotides outside the gene matches: 9. The CDR3 totals 15 residues. CDR3 residues: CASSPTTGPKETQYF. CDR3 DNA: TGCGCCAGCAGCCCGACGACAGGGCCGAAAGAGACCCAGTACTTC.

This clonotype was seen a handful of times. The V gene is TRBV20-1, the J gene TRBJ1-1, with a weak D call TRBD1 (5 bases). Germline V gives CDR1 DFQATT, CDR2 SNEGSKA (reference sequence). The CDR3 is made up of 16 amino acids. The germline V and J ends were trimmed by 5 bases and 2 bases, with 21 bases remaining between them. The CDR3, as DNA: TGCAGTGCTCAGCCTACTGCAGGGTTTGAAAACACTGAAGCTTTCTTT. Translation: CSAQPTAGFENTEAFF.

With regard to this clonotype: Since a much larger clone is just one base distant, this may be a read error. As the CDR3 is not closed by the conserved phenylalanine or tryptophan, this likely results from a read error. The limits of the CDR3 on the DNA are not certain, so only TCRdb's listed CDR3 is given. The V and J genes are TRBV21-1 and TRBJ2-3; the D segment call TRBD2 is taken from the table without a DNA check. TRBV21-1 is a pseudogene. The CDR3 spans 17 residues, counting both ends. The CDR3 is CASRGTDGTSSPDTQYS.

At least ten counts were recorded for this clonotype. V gene TRBV3-1 combines with J gene TRBJ2-7; weak D call: TRBD2 (6 bases). CDR1 LGHDT and CDR2 YNNKEL come from the germline V gene (reference sequence). The CDR3 covers 18 residues. V gave up 0 bases and J gave up 3 bases, with 21 bases separating them. CDR3 nucleotide sequence: TGTGCCAGCAGCCAAGATCCCCGGCGGGAAAGGGATTACTACGAGCAGTACTTC. It codes for CASSQDPRRERDYYEQYF.

This clonotype has at least ten counts. The chain recombines TRBV5-6 with TRBJ2-2; D gene unclear. The germline V gene encodes CDR1 SGHDT and CDR2 YYEEEE. The CDR3 has 12 residues. The V and J ends lost 4 bases and 4 bases respectively, with 5 bases between them. The CDR3 reads CASSRFTGELFF. In DNA, the CDR3 is TGTGCCAGCAGCCGATTCACCGGGGAGCTGTTTTTT.

This clonotype occurred a few times. The chain carries TRBV29-1 and TRBJ1-1; 7 bases match TRBD1. Germline-derived CDR1 and CDR2 are SQVTM and ANQGSEA. This CDR3 contains 13 residues. V trimming: 6 bases; J trimming: 5 bases; junction bases outside the gene matches: 9. CDR3 region: CSVREGARTEAFF. Here the CDR3 DNA reads TGCAGCGTGAGAGAGGGGGCGAGAACTGAAGCTTTCTTT.

CDR3 nucleotides: TGTGCCAGCAGCTTAGCCGGAGTAGCGGGAGGAGAGACCCAGTACTTC. Protein sequence: CASSLAGVAGGETQYF. J is TRBJ2-5 and V is TRBV7-9; 10 bases map to TRBD2. Germline V gene data show CDR1 as SEHNR and CDR2 as FQNEAQ (reference sequence). The CDR3 length is 16 residues. With V trimmed by 0 bases and J by 4 bases, 5 bases remained unmatched.